The 32 T cell receptor beta chains listed next were all sequenced from one sample in a study of OX40 agonist ivuxolimab in advanced cancers. TCRdb's table, derived via immunoSEQ multiplex PCR, lists solely in-frame clones and lacks some. This repertoire shows 80,000 to 95,000 clones, roughly 91% found once; its top ten account for around 0.72%. Sequences were derived from CD4+ or CD8+ T cells sorted from blood, sampled in a trial of the OX40 agonist ivuxolimab. The receptors were sampled from an adult with an advanced solid tumor such as melanoma, head and neck, liver or kidney cancer.

The J gene is TRBJ2-5, the V gene TRBV7-9, with D uncertain. The CDR3 extends over 12 amino acids. The V gene's germline CDR1 is SEHNR and CDR2 FQNEAQ (reference sequence). Trimming removed 2 bases from V and 5 bases from J, with 6 bases in between. The CDR3 DNA reads TGTGCCAGCAGCTTAAACGGGGAGACCCAGTACTTC. The encoded protein is CASSLNGETQYF.

The chain joins TRBV1 to TRBJ2-3; the tabulated D call, TRBD1, remains unverified against the DNA. TRBV1 is a documented pseudogene. The CDR3 has 16 residues. CDR3 nucleotides: TGCACCAGCAGAGGATGTACAGGGGGCAGGGCAGATACGCAGTATTTT. Protein: CTSRGCTGGRADTQYF.

The V gene is TRBV6-5, the J gene TRBJ1-5; D possibly corresponds to TRBD1 (6 bases). The germline gives CDR1 MNHEY, CDR2 SVGAGI. This CDR3 is 15 amino acids long. With 0 bases removed from V and 6 bases from J, the gap between germline ends came to 12 bases. CDR3: CASSYSKGGGQPQHF. The CDR3 region has the DNA TGTGCCAGCAGTTACTCGAAAGGGGGTGGTCAGCCCCAGCATTTT.

The CDR3 here is CASGRTEAFF. The CDR3 region has the DNA TGTGCCAGTGGCCGCACTGAAGCTTTCTTT. The chain links TRBV28 to TRBJ1-1; D not resolved. The V end was cut by 9 bases, the J end by 4 bases, with 6 bases between. The V gene's germline CDR1 is MDHEN and CDR2 SYDVKM. The CDR3 is 10 amino acids. The full variable domain, with the rest looked up from reference TRBV28 and TRBJ1-1, is DVKVTQSSRYLVKRTGEKVFLECVQDMDHENMFWYRQDPGLGLRLIYFSYDVKMKEKGDIPEGYSVSREKKERFSLILESASTNQTSMYLCASGRTEAFFGQGTRLTVV.

The chain is built from TRBV12-2 and TRBJ1-1. TRBV12-2 is described as a pseudogene. CDR3 size: 11 residues. The CDR3 DNA reads TGTGCAAGTTCGGCGGAGAGGGAGGCTTTCTTT. It yields the protein CASSAEREAFF.

Of note for this clone: The same CDR3 arises from other DNA sequences in this sample as well. The chain links TRBV9 to TRBJ1-2; D is possibly TRBD1 (6 bases). Germline V gene data show CDR1 as SGDLS and CDR2 as YYNGEE. The V end lost 7 bases, the J end lost 0 bases, and 10 bases lay between the germline ends. The CDR3 length is 13 residues. The DNA for the CDR3 is TGTGCCAGCTCGGGGGGCCCTAACTATGGCTACACCTTC. Encoded protein: CASSGGPNYGYTF.

This clone appeared a single time. CDR3 loop: CASSLNPWEQYF. Written as DNA, the CDR3 is TGTGCCAGCAGCTTAAATCCCTGGGAGCAGTACTTC. The J gene is TRBJ2-7, the V gene TRBV11-2; D unclear. The length of the CDR3 is 12 residues. Germline-derived CDR1 and CDR2 are SGHAT and FQNNGV. The ends were cut back, 2 bases at V and 7 bases at J, with 9 bases in the middle.

The chain combines TRBV2 with TRBJ1-2; 7 nucleotides match TRBD1. From germline, CDR1 is SNHLY and CDR2 FYNNEI. After removal of 2 bases from V and 4 bases from J, the junction contained 4 bases not matched to a gene. CDR3 length: 14 residues. The DNA of the CDR3 is TGTGCCAGCAGTGAAAGGGGACAGATCTATGGCTACACCTTC. Translating it yields CASSERGQIYGYTF.

The chain combines TRBV19 with TRBJ2-7, with D possibly being TRBD2 (5 bases). The V gene's germline CDR1 is LNHDA and CDR2 SQIVND (reference sequence). This CDR3 has 15 amino acids. Trimming stripped 2 bases from V and 4 bases from J, with 15 bases between. CDR3 sequence reads: CASSISVGSGYEQYF. The CDR3 DNA sequence: TGTGCCAGTAGTATATCTGTGGGGAGTGGATACGAGCAGTACTTC.

The gene calls are TRBV16 and TRBJ2-2; D uncertain. Between the trimmed V and J ends, which lost 7 bases and 8 bases, there was a span of 8 bases. CDR1 is KGHSY and CDR2 is FQNENV in the germline V gene. The length of the CDR3 is 11 residues. The CDR3 DNA sequence: TGTGCCAGCACCATCCAAGGGGAGCTGTTTTTT. Translation gives CASTIQGELFF.

CDR3 loop: CASSPDIMNTEAFF. The CDR3 DNA follows: TGCGCCAGCAGCCCGGACATCATGAACACTGAAGCTTTCTTT. The chain joins TRBV5-1 to TRBJ1-1, with a possible D match to TRBD1 (5 bases). With 4 bases removed from V and 0 bases from J, the gap between germline ends came to 10 bases. In germline, CDR1 is SGHRS, CDR2 YFSETQ. The CDR3 totals 14 residues.

The chain carries TRBV2 and TRBJ2-3, with a tentative D call TRBD2 (7 bases). There are 13 residues in the CDR3. V was shortened by 10 bases and J by 2 bases, with 13 bases between the two germline ends. Looked up from germline, CDR1 is SNHLY and CDR2 is FYNNEI. The CDR3 DNA follows: TGTGCCACCCAGCGGGACAACACAGATACGCAGTATTTT. Amino acid sequence: CATQRDNTDTQYF. Combining the CDR3 with reference TRBV2 and TRBJ2-3 gives the whole variable domain EPEVTQTPSHQVTQMGQEVILRCVPISNHLYFYWYRQILGQKVEFLVSFYNNEISEKSEIFDDQFSVERPDGSNFTLKIRSTKLEDSAMYFCATQRDNTDTQYFGPGTRLTVL.

This clone was counted between two and nine times. This sequence joins TRBV30 and TRBJ2-7; D is possibly TRBD2 (7 bases). The V end lost 0 bases, the J end lost 2 bases, and 11 bases lay between the germline ends. Germline CDR1 is GTSNPN and CDR2 is SVGIG (reference sequence). The CDR3 consists of 14 residues. CDR3 loop: CAWSVLGGPYEQYF. CDR3 DNA sequence: TGTGCCTGGAGTGTATTGGGGGGGCCCTACGAGCAGTACTTC.

Only a few counts were recorded for this clone. The chain recombines TRBV9 with TRBJ2-2; D gene unclear. Trimming removed 0 bases from V and 6 bases from J, with 9 bases in between. The length of the CDR3 is 14 residues. CDR1 and CDR2 from the germline V gene are SGDLS and YYNGEE. CDR3 residues: CASSVDYFSGELFF. The CDR3 coding sequence is TGTGCCAGCAGCGTAGATTATTTCTCCGGGGAGCTGTTTTTT.

The CDR3, as DNA: TGTGCCAGCCTGAAGACGAACACCGGGGAGCTGTTTTTT. It yields the protein CASLKTNTGELFF. The rearrangement uses TRBV2 and TRBJ2-2; D is unclear. Trimming removed 8 bases at V and 0 bases at J, with 7 bases between. The V gene's germline CDR1 is SNHLY and CDR2 FYNNEI. The CDR3 totals 13 residues.

This clone was counted only a few times. V gene TRBV14 combines with J gene TRBJ2-2, with D perhaps matching TRBD2 (5 bases). V lost 2 bases and J lost 4, with 14 bases in between. Per germline, CDR1 SGHDN and CDR2 FVKESK. This CDR3 spans 16 amino acids. CDR3 nucleotides: TGTGCCAGCAGCCAATCGAGGCGGGTCGTCACCGGGGAGCTGTTTTTT. It encodes CASSQSRRVVTGELFF.

The chain employs TRBV11-2 and TRBJ2-1; 9 bases line up with TRBD2. Per germline, CDR1 SGHAT and CDR2 FQNNGV. This CDR3 is 17 amino acids long. Trimming removed 5 bases from V and 0 bases from J; junction bases left unmatched: 8. The CDR3 reads CASSPRVSGSSYNEQFF. The DNA of the CDR3 is TGTGCCAGCAGCCCCCGGGTTAGCGGGAGCTCCTACAATGAGCAGTTCTTC.

The rearrangement joins TRBV18 to TRBJ1-1; no reliable D call. Trimming took off 4 bases at V and 0 bases at J, with 6 bases between the two ends. Germline CDR1 and CDR2: KGHSH and LQKENI. The CDR3 runs to 13 residues. CDR3 in DNA: TGTGCCAGCTCACGAGACTTGAACACTGAAGCTTTCTTT. As protein: CASSRDLNTEAFF.

This sequence joins TRBV19 and TRBJ1-4, with TRBD1 identical over 9 bases. Germline values: CDR1 LNHDA, CDR2 SQIVND (reference sequence). J gave up 5 bases and V 7 bases, and 5 bases lay outside the gene matches. The CDR3 loop spans 14 amino acids. The CDR3 DNA follows: TGTGCCAGTACCGGACAGGGGATAAATGAAAAACTGTTTTTT. Protein sequence: CASTGQGINEKLFF.

V is TRBV5-5 and J is TRBJ1-1; possible D gene TRBD1, 6 bases. With 1 base removed from V and 4 bases from J, the gap between germline ends came to 11 bases. CDR1 SGHKS and CDR2 YYEKEE come from the germline V gene (reference sequence). CDR3 length: 14 residues. CDR3 loop: CASSLLAGVTEAFF. As DNA, the CDR3 is TGTGCCAGCAGCTTGTTGGCAGGGGTCACTGAAGCTTTCTTT.

This clone was seen once. In DNA, the CDR3 is TGTGCCAGCAGTGTCAATGCCGGGACAGGGGAAGAGACCCAGTACTTC. This translates into CASSVNAGTGEETQYF. The chain couples TRBV9 to TRBJ2-5; TRBD1 matches at 10 bases. Trimming took 5 bases from V and 3 from J; bases not matched to a gene: 10. The germline CDR1 and CDR2 sequences are SGDLS and YYNGEE. The CDR3 sequence is 16 residues long.

This clone was seen only once. This sequence joins TRBV11-2 and TRBJ2-5; 8 positions match TRBD2. Per the germline V gene, CDR1 is SGHAT and CDR2 is FQNNGV. After removal of 2 bases from V and 5 bases from J, the junction contained 13 bases not matched to a gene. This CDR3 region has 17 residues. CDR3 protein: CASSLRRGGGLDETQYF. The DNA for the CDR3 is TGTGCCAGCAGCTTAAGACGAGGCGGGGGGCTTGATGAGACCCAGTACTTC.

The CDR3 DNA is TGTGCCAGCAGCTTCAGCGGGGGAGTAAGCGATGAGCAGTTCTTC. It encodes CASSFSGGVSDEQFF. V is TRBV7-3 and J is TRBJ2-1; TRBD2 aligns across 8 bases. There are 15 residues in the CDR3. Germline CDR1 is SGHTA and CDR2 is FQGTGA. V was pared by 3 bases and J by 8 bases, with 9 bases of the junction left unmatched.

The chain joins TRBV11-3 to TRBJ1-2, with 10 bases aligning to TRBD1. Per the germline V gene, CDR1 is SGHNT and CDR2 is YENEEA. The CDR3 has 13 amino acids. Losses at the gene ends were 0 bases for V and 14 bases for J; bases not matched to a gene: 6. The CDR3 spells CASSLEGQGPKTF. The DNA of the CDR3 is TGTGCCAGCAGCTTAGAGGGACAGGGGCCCAAAACCTTC. Supplemented by reference TRBV11-3 and TRBJ1-2, the full variable domain reads EAGVVQSPRYKIIEKKQPVAFWCNPISGHNTLYWYLQNLGQGPELLIRYENEEAVDDSQLPKDRFSAERLKGVDSTLKIQPAELGDSAVYLCASSLEGQGPKTFGSGTRLTVV.

V and J are TRBV29-1 and TRBJ1-1; a possible D gene is TRBD1 (6 bases). Germline CDR1 reads SQVTM; CDR2 reads ANQGSEA. This CDR3 contains 12 residues. Trimming stripped 7 bases from V and 1 base from J, with 10 bases between. CDR3 region: CSAGHQNTEAFF. CDR3 in DNA: TGCAGCGCGGGACACCAGAACACTGAAGCTTTCTTT.

CDR3 bases: TGTGCCAGCTCACCACCGACAGGGGGCGCTGATAATGAAAAACTGTTTTTT. Translating it yields CASSPPTGGADNEKLFF. The chain joins TRBV18 to TRBJ1-4; the match to TRBD1 covers 10 bases. With 0 bases clipped from V and 4 bases from J, the junction kept 5 bases outside the gene matches. Germline CDR1 is KGHSH and CDR2 is LQKENI. The CDR3 loop spans 17 amino acids.

This chain joins TRBV7-2 and TRBJ2-7; D call uncertain. Trimming took off 5 bases at V and 0 bases at J, with 11 bases between the two ends. Germline CDR1 is SGHTA and CDR2 is FQGNSA. There are 14 residues in the CDR3. CDR3 sequence reads: CASSPRWSSYEQYF. The CDR3 bases are TGTGCCAGCAGCCCCCGATGGAGCTCCTACGAGCAGTACTTC.

This chain connects TRBV6-1 to TRBJ1-4; D ambiguous. The germline CDR1 and CDR2 sequences are MNHNS and SASEGT. V dropped 8 bases and J dropped 3 bases, with 13 bases sitting between them. This CDR3 is 14 amino acids long. CDR3 amino acids: CASGSWQANEKLFF. For the CDR3, the DNA is TGTGCCAGCGGGAGTTGGCAGGCTAATGAAAAACTGTTTTTT.

This clone was detected only once. This chain links TRBV7-8 with TRBJ2-2; TRBD1 is a possible D gene (5 bases). V lost 5 bases to trimming and J lost 0 bases, with 10 bases between them. Germline V lookup: CDR1 SGHVS, CDR2 FQNEAQ. This CDR3 is 15 amino acids long. The CDR3 sequence: CASSADTPNTGELFF. DNA for the CDR3: TGTGCCAGCAGCGCGGACACCCCGAACACCGGGGAGCTGTTTTTT.

The chain uses TRBV30 and TRBJ2-4; 12 nucleotides align to TRBD2. Germline V gene data show CDR1 as GTSNPN and CDR2 as SVGIG (reference sequence). Unmatched junction bases numbered 9, after V lost 0 bases and J lost 0 bases. The CDR3 covers 19 residues. This chain's CDR3 is CAWSVQRTSGTLAKNIQYF. CDR3 DNA sequence: TGTGCCTGGAGTGTACAACGGACTAGCGGGACCCTAGCCAAAAACATTCAGTACTTC.

The CDR3 bases are TGTGCCAGCTCACCATGGGAGATTTCCTCTGGAAACACCATATATTTT. Translating gives CASSPWEISSGNTIYF. V gene TRBV18 combines with J gene TRBJ1-3; D gene ambiguous. V lost 2 bases, J lost 0 bases, and 11 bases lay in between. The germline CDR1 and CDR2 sequences are KGHSH and LQKENI. The CDR3 consists of 16 residues.

The rearrangement uses TRBV9 and TRBJ2-7; 10 bases fit TRBD2. Germline values: CDR1 SGDLS, CDR2 YYNGEE. The V and J ends lost 4 bases and 4 bases, in that order; junction bases with no gene match: 8. The CDR3 has 15 amino acids. The CDR3 DNA sequence: TGTGCCAGCAGCCCGGCTACTAGCGGGAATTACGAGCAGTACTTC. The encoded protein is CASSPATSGNYEQYF. The entire variable domain, with the rest obtained from reference TRBV9 and TRBJ2-7, is as follows: DSGVTQTPKHLITATGQRVTLRCSPRSGDLSVYWYQQSLDQGLQFLIQYYNGEERAKGNILERFSAQQFPDLHSELNLSSLELGDSALYFCASSPATSGNYEQYFGPGTRLTVT.